Each of the 32 T cell receptor beta chains below was sequenced from the same sample in a study of cytomegalovirus exposure and HLA in healthy donors. Profiling relied on immunoSEQ multiplex PCR, and the TCRdb table lists in-frame clones only, not all of them. The sample lists more than 200,000 clones, roughly 88% occurring once. Input material: PBMCs. These receptor sequences come from a woman in her twenties or thirties in good health and CMV-seronegative.

J is TRBJ1-2 and V is TRBV5-5; no reliable D call. Between the trimmed V and J ends, which lost 0 bases and 11 bases, there was a span of 14 bases. The CDR3 sequence is 13 residues long. Per the germline V gene, CDR1 is SGHKS and CDR2 is YYEKEE (reference sequence). The CDR3 DNA sequence: TGTGCCAGCAGCTTGGAGTCCCATTATCGGTACACCTTC. Protein: CASSLESHYRYTF.

The J gene is TRBJ2-7, the V gene TRBV29-1; TRBD2 matches 12 bases. This CDR3 contains 16 residues. Unmatched junction bases numbered 10, after V lost 4 bases and J lost 3 bases. Germline V lookup: CDR1 SQVTM, CDR2 ANQGSEA. The CDR3 DNA is TGCAGCGTTGGTCTGACTAGCGGGAGTTGGGACTACGAGCAGTACTTC. Translation: CSVGLTSGSWDYEQYF.

J is TRBJ2-7 and V is TRBV5-6, with 7 positions matching TRBD2. Trimming cost V 2 bases and J 2 bases; bases outside gene matches: 4. In germline, CDR1 is SGHDT, CDR2 YYEEEE. CDR3 size: 14 residues. CDR3 sequence (DNA): TGTGCCAGCAGCTTCGGGCGGGAGACCTACGAGCAGTACTTC. It translates to CASSFGRETYEQYF.

J is TRBJ2-7 and V is TRBV5-4; possible D gene TRBD2, 6 bases. Looked up from germline, CDR1 is SGHNT and CDR2 is YYREEE (reference sequence). The CDR3 covers 14 residues. The V end was cut by 4 bases, the J end by 5 bases, with 16 bases between. The CDR3 reads CASSRGGLANEQYF. The CDR3 DNA is TGTGCCAGCAGCCGGGGAGGCCTAGCTAACGAGCAGTACTTC.

The V gene is TRBV19, the J gene TRBJ1-1; 7 bases map to TRBD1. The CDR3 totals 14 residues. The germline gives CDR1 LNHDA, CDR2 SQIVND (reference sequence). With 5 bases clipped from V and 0 bases from J, the junction kept 3 bases outside the gene matches. The CDR3 is CASSLQGLNTEAFF. CDR3 DNA sequence: TGTGCCAGTAGTTTACAGGGGCTGAACACTGAAGCTTTCTTT. Full variable domain (remainder filled in from reference TRBV19 and TRBJ1-1): DGGITQSPKYLFRKEGQNVTLSCEQNLNHDAMYWYRQDPGQGLRLIYYSQIVNDFQKGDIAEGYSVSREKKESFPLTVTSAQKNPTAFYLCASSLQGLNTEAFFGQGTRLTVV.

The chain links TRBV14 to TRBJ1-2; TRBD1 might be the D (5 bases). The CDR3 is 15 amino acids. V lost 0 bases to trimming and J lost 4 bases, with 12 bases between them. Germline V gives CDR1 SGHDN, CDR2 FVKESK. CDR3 region: CASSQDGGVLYGYTF. CDR3 coding DNA: TGTGCCAGCAGCCAAGACGGGGGAGTTCTCTATGGCTACACCTTC.

V and J are TRBV6-5 and TRBJ2-1; weak D call: TRBD2 (6 bases). The CDR3 runs to 15 residues. Germline V lookup: CDR1 MNHEY, CDR2 SVGAGI. V was trimmed by 6 bases and J by 2 bases, leaving 14 bases between them. The CDR3 region is CASRNLATTYNEQFF. The CDR3 coding sequence is TGTGCCAGCAGGAACCTAGCGACAACCTACAATGAGCAGTTCTTC.

Only a few counts were recorded for this clone. The gene calls are TRBV4-2 and TRBJ2-7, with D possibly matching TRBD2 (5 bases). Per the germline V gene, CDR1 is LGHNA and CDR2 is YNFKEQ. With 1 base removed from V and 2 bases from J, the gap between germline ends came to 12 bases. The CDR3 consists of 15 residues. In DNA form, the CDR3 reads TGTGCCAGCAGCCAAGTTTCGGGGTCTGCCTACGAGCAGTACTTC. The encoded protein is CASSQVSGSAYEQYF.

V is TRBV4-2 and J is TRBJ2-7; D is ambiguous. The CDR3 has 14 residues. CDR1 and CDR2 (germline): LGHNA, YNFKEQ. V was shortened by 0 bases and J by 6 bases, with 12 bases between the two germline ends. CDR3 amino acids: CASSQDPLVPEQYF. The CDR3 coding sequence is TGTGCCAGCAGCCAAGATCCCCTAGTACCCGAGCAGTACTTC.

The sample holds one count of this clone. The chain recombines TRBV27 with TRBJ2-2, with D uncertain. Germline-derived CDR1 and CDR2 are MNHEY and SMNVEV (reference sequence). The CDR3 has 13 residues. The germline V and J ends were trimmed by 3 bases and 4 bases, with 6 bases remaining between them. The CDR3 loop reads CASSLISTGELFF. CDR3 nucleotide sequence: TGTGCCAGCAGTTTGATTAGCACCGGGGAGCTGTTTTTT.

The J gene is TRBJ2-7, the V gene TRBV2; perhaps D is TRBD1 or TRBD2 (5 bases each). The CDR3 runs to 15 residues. Germline lookup yields CDR1 SNHLY and CDR2 FYNNEI. V dropped 6 bases and J dropped 3 bases, with 18 bases sitting between them. The DNA of the CDR3 is TGTGCCAGCAGCCGGTCAACTGGGACCCACTACGAGCAGTACTTC. Residues: CASSRSTGTHYEQYF.

This clone appeared a single time. This sequence joins TRBV5-1 and TRBJ2-7; TRBD2 agrees at 7 bases. Germline trimming cut 5 bases from V and 4 bases from J; bases unmatched to any gene: 6. The CDR3 contains 13 residues. Per germline, CDR1 SGHRS and CDR2 YFSETQ. The CDR3 region is CASRSSGVYEQYF. The CDR3 coding sequence is TGCGCCAGCAGGTCGAGCGGGGTTTACGAGCAGTACTTC.

The chain uses TRBV11-2 and TRBJ1-5; TRBD1 is a possible D gene (5 bases). The length of the CDR3 is 13 residues. Trimming pared 5 bases from V and 6 bases from J, leaving 11 bases between. CDR1 SGHAT and CDR2 FQNNGV come from the germline V gene. The DNA for the CDR3 is TGTGCCAGCAGCCAAAGGGGAAGTCAGCCCCAGCATTTT. It translates to CASSQRGSQPQHF.

This clone has a single count. The chain recombines TRBV18 with TRBJ2-5; D is possibly TRBD1 or TRBD2 (6 bases each). Trimming cost V 6 bases and J 5 bases, with 19 bases left between them. Per germline, CDR1 KGHSH and CDR2 LQKENI. The CDR3 has 15 residues. CDR3 sequence reads: CASSPESGAWETQYF. The CDR3 DNA is TGTGCCAGCTCCCCAGAATCGGGGGCTTGGGAGACCCAGTACTTC. The full variable domain, with the rest looked up from reference TRBV18 and TRBJ2-5, is NAGVMQNPRHLVRRRGQEARLRCSPMKGHSHVYWYRQLPEEGLKFMVYLQKENIIDESGMPKERFSAEFPKEGPSILRIQQVVRGDSAAYFCASSPESGAWETQYFGPGTRLLVL.

The chain has TRBV6-5 and TRBJ2-2; 8 bases agree with TRBD2. This CDR3 contains 14 residues. Germline CDR1 MNHEY, CDR2 SVGAGI. Losses at the gene ends were 8 bases for V and 5 bases for J; bases not matched to a gene: 7. The CDR3 region is CASLAVAGTGELFF. The CDR3 DNA sequence: TGTGCCAGCCTAGCGGTAGCGGGAACCGGGGAGCTGTTTTTT.

The chain uses TRBV5-1 and TRBJ2-7; TRBD1 matches 8 bases. The CDR3 totals 15 residues. With 7 bases clipped from V and 3 bases from J, the junction kept 12 bases outside the gene matches. Per germline, CDR1 SGHRS and CDR2 YFSETQ. The CDR3: CASGNQGAGLYEQYF. In DNA, the CDR3 is TGCGCCAGCGGAAACCAGGGGGCAGGACTCTACGAGCAGTACTTC.

The gene calls are TRBV4-2 and TRBJ1-2, with 9 positions matching TRBD1. The CDR3 runs to 16 residues. The V segment lost 6 bases and the J segment 7 bases; nucleotides outside the gene matches: 15. CDR1 is LGHNA, CDR2 YNFKEQ, per germline. The CDR3 nucleotides are TGTGCCAGCAGAATACATATCACGGACAGGGGCCGTGGCTACACCTTC. Translation gives CASRIHITDRGRGYTF.

The gene calls are TRBV30 and TRBJ2-7; TRBD1 aligns across 9 bases. Germline V lookup: CDR1 GTSNPN, CDR2 SVGIG (reference sequence). CDR3 length: 15 amino acids. J lost 1 base, V lost 0 bases, and 4 bases had no gene match. CDR3 loop: CAWSVGTGISYEQYF. In nucleotides, the CDR3 is TGTGCCTGGAGTGTTGGGACAGGGATATCCTACGAGCAGTACTTC.

The chain employs TRBV5-1 and TRBJ2-7; 11 nucleotides agree with TRBD2. Trimming removed 1 base from V and 2 bases from J; junction bases left unmatched: 2. In germline, CDR1 is SGHRS, CDR2 YFSETQ. The CDR3 loop spans 15 amino acids. The CDR3 region has the DNA TGCGCCAGCAGCTTGACTAGCGGGAGTACCTACGAGCAGTACTTC. It is translated as CASSLTSGSTYEQYF.

This chain uses TRBV19 with TRBJ2-7; 8 nucleotides match TRBD2. The trim removed 2 bases at V and 2 bases at J, leaving 5 bases unmatched. Germline CDR1 reads LNHDA; CDR2 reads SQIVND (reference sequence). CDR3 size: 15 residues. Here the CDR3 DNA reads TGTGCCAGTAGTATAACGGGAGGGCACCCCTACGAGCAGTACTTC. Amino acid sequence: CASSITGGHPYEQYF. Using reference TRBV19 and TRBJ2-7 for the parts outside the CDR3, the full variable domain is DGGITQSPKYLFRKEGQNVTLSCEQNLNHDAMYWYRQDPGQGLRLIYYSQIVNDFQKGDIAEGYSVSREKKESFPLTVTSAQKNPTAFYLCASSITGGHPYEQYFGPGTRLTVT.

V usage is TRBV28 and J usage is TRBJ1-5; maybe TRBD1 (6 bases). The CDR3 totals 15 residues. The germline V gene has CDR1 MDHEN and CDR2 SYDVKM. V shed 3 bases and J shed 1 base, with 10 bases lying between them. This CDR3 is CASSLDSGSNQPQHF. CDR3 coding DNA: TGTGCCAGCAGTTTGGACAGTGGGAGCAATCAGCCCCAGCATTTT.

The chain links TRBV27 to TRBJ1-4, with 8 bases identical to TRBD1. After removal of 5 bases from V and 8 bases from J, the junction contained 7 bases not matched to a gene. This CDR3 region has 14 residues. Germline CDR1 and CDR2: MNHEY and SMNVEV (reference sequence). The CDR3 coding sequence is TGTGCCAGCAGTGTGGACAGGGTGGGGGAAAAACTGTTTTTT. Translating gives CASSVDRVGEKLFF.

The chain uses TRBV28 and TRBJ2-5, with 7 bases lining up with TRBD2. Germline CDR1 reads MDHEN; CDR2 reads SYDVKM. The CDR3 contains 15 residues. With V trimmed by 5 bases and J by 5 bases, 11 bases remained unmatched. CDR3 DNA sequence: TGTGCCAGCAGTCACTCTAGCGGCGCCGGGGAGACCCAGTACTTC. Amino acids: CASSHSSGAGETQYF.

CDR3 sequence reads: CASSFLAGPQFF. As DNA, the CDR3 is TGTGCCAGCAGTTTTTTAGCGGGGCCCCAGTTCTTC. The rearrangement links TRBV28 to TRBJ2-1; 8 bases map to TRBD2. The CDR3 has 12 amino acids. Germline CDR1 is MDHEN and CDR2 is SYDVKM. V gave up 3 bases and J gave up 13 bases; unmatched junction bases: 5.

In its sample, this clone was seen a few times. The rearrangement links TRBV6-4 to TRBJ2-1; D may be TRBD2 (5 bases). Germline values: CDR1 MRHNA, CDR2 SNTAGT. The CDR3 length is 16 residues. V was cut by 2 bases and J by 10 bases, with 21 bases left in between. CDR3 residues: CASSDESGKGWREQFF. In nucleotides, the CDR3 is TGTGCCAGCAGTGACGAAAGCGGTAAAGGATGGCGCGAGCAGTTCTTC.

The chain recombines TRBV28 with TRBJ2-7; no firm D call. This CDR3 region has 14 residues. The V and J ends lost 7 bases and 2 bases respectively, with 15 bases between them. Germline V CDR1 and CDR2: MDHEN, SYDVKM. This CDR3 is CASNNQGITYEQYF. CDR3 sequence (DNA): TGTGCCAGCAACAACCAAGGGATCACCTACGAGCAGTACTTC. The full variable domain, completed using reference TRBV28 and TRBJ2-7, is DVKVTQSSRYLVKRTGEKVFLECVQDMDHENMFWYRQDPGLGLRLIYFSYDVKMKEKGDIPEGYSVSREKKERFSLILESASTNQTSMYLCASNNQGITYEQYFGPGTRLTVT.

V and J are TRBV5-6 and TRBJ2-7; 10 bases map to TRBD2. V trimming: 0 bases; J trimming: 2 bases; junction bases outside the gene matches: 5. The CDR3 contains 16 residues. The V gene's germline CDR1 is SGHDT and CDR2 YYEEEE. CDR3 coding DNA: TGTGCCAGCAGCTTGGGGCTAGCGGGAGCTACCTACGAGCAGTACTTC. Translation: CASSLGLAGATYEQYF.

V and J are TRBV9 and TRBJ2-1; no clear D gene. The germline V gene encodes CDR1 SGDLS and CDR2 YYNGEE. Trimming removed 3 bases from V and 6 bases from J, with 13 bases in between. CDR3 size: 14 residues. The CDR3 spells CASSDLRKSNEQFF. DNA of the CDR3: TGTGCCAGCAGCGACCTCCGGAAGTCCAATGAGCAGTTCTTC.

The chain employs TRBV12-5 and TRBJ2-3; 13 positions agree with TRBD2. The CDR3 runs to 16 residues. The germline V gene encodes CDR1 LGHNT and CDR2 FRNRAP. Trimming took 3 bases from V and 3 from J; bases not matched to a gene: 3. The DNA of the CDR3 is TGTGCTAGTGGTTTAAGGACTAGCGGGAGAACAGATACGCAGTATTTT. Amino acid sequence: CASGLRTSGRTDTQYF.

This clone was counted between two and nine times. This rearrangement joins TRBV20-1 to TRBJ1-1; D gene ambiguous. The CDR3 has 11 residues. Trimming removed 6 bases from V and 1 base from J, with 6 bases in between. The germline gives CDR1 DFQATT, CDR2 SNEGSKA (reference sequence). The CDR3 reads CSAFENTEAFF. The CDR3 bases are TGCAGTGCCTTCGAGAACACTGAAGCTTTCTTT.

This clone was counted a single time. V usage is TRBV9 and J usage is TRBJ2-3; the D gene is possibly TRBD1 (5 bases). Trimming removed 3 bases from V and 11 bases from J, with 16 bases in between. Germline loops: CDR1 SGDLS, CDR2 YYNGEE. The length of the CDR3 is 13 residues. DNA for the CDR3: TGTGCCAGCAGCGCCCAGGGATTCCCTAGGCAGTATTTT. The encoded protein is CASSAQGFPRQYF.

This clone has only a few counts. The rearrangement uses TRBV28 and TRBJ2-7; no clear D. This CDR3 has 12 residues. V gave up 4 bases and J gave up 7 bases, with 11 bases separating them. Germline V gene sequence: CDR1 MDHEN, CDR2 SYDVKM. The CDR3, as DNA: TGTGCCAGCAGTTCCAACGACCTAGAGCAGTACTTC. The encoded protein is CASSSNDLEQYF.